The 3 T cell receptor beta chains given below trace back to one sample, sequenced in a study of T cells after yellow fever vaccination. TCRdb independently ran MiXCR on the 5' RACE reads; one entry per CDR3 protein. Of about 580,000 distinct CDR3 sequences listed, around 17% are singletons. This specimen consisted of PBMCs, obtained about 5 days after the first yellow fever vaccination. These receptors were taken from a man in his late teens or twenties who received the YFV17D yellow fever vaccine.

V usage is TRBV6-2 or TRBV6-3 and J usage is TRBJ2-7, with TRBD2 identical over 8 bases. The CDR3 consists of 15 residues. Germline V gene data show CDR1 as MNHEY and CDR2 as SVGEGT. Trimming removed 6 bases from V and 3 bases from J; junction bases left unmatched: 10. The CDR3 DNA reads as TGTGCCAGCAGCCTCCTAAGCGGGGGTGTCTACGAGCAGTACGTC. Amino acid sequence: CASSLLSGGVYEQYV.

A few counts support this clonotype. V is TRBV10-3 and J is TRBJ2-6, with D hard to call. CDR1 is ENHRY, CDR2 SYGVKD, per germline. Trimming left V 8 bases short and J 0 bases short, with 8 bases between. This CDR3 is built from 14 residues. CDR3: CAIAAFSGANVLTF. The CDR3 region has the DNA TGTGCCATCGCGGCTTTCTCTGGGGCCAACGTCCTGACTTTC.

This clonotype was seen repeatedly, ten times or more. This sequence joins TRBV20-1 and TRBJ2-5; TRBD2 is a possible D gene (5 bases). The CDR3 loop spans 14 amino acids. Germline CDR1 reads DFQATT; CDR2 reads SNEGSKA (reference sequence). The V and J ends lost 0 bases and 1 base respectively, with 9 bases between them. DNA of the CDR3: TGCAGTGCTAGAGATAAGGGAGCCCAAGAGACCCAGTACTTC. The encoded protein is CSARDKGAQETQYF.